This TCR beta chain was sequenced for a study of T cell repertoires in cytomegalovirus infection (dated by TCRdb to the late 2010s). Some background on the complete study: The peptide stimulations were aimed at well-studied HLA-B-restricted epitopes as well as recently identified HLA-C-restricted CMV epitopes, whose presentation resists viral immunomodulation. Because public TCR beta signatures pointed to carriage of CMV infection together with the matching HLA type, the HLA type of each donor mattered for the analysis. Points the paper makes about the study in general: The ex vivo response was dominated by HLA-C-restricted CMV-specific TCR beta clonotypes, and the single most frequent clonotype in two of eight donors was supplied by these HLA-C-restricted clonotypes. In both this cohort and an independent cohort of 300 to 450 donors, the cumulative frequency of public TCR beta family members distinguished carriers of CMV infection plus the relevant HLA type.

From a lookup of the germline V gene (reference sequence), CDR1 and CDR2 are SEHNR and FQNEAQ. Reading from cysteine to phenylalanine, the CDR3 counts 12 amino acids. Kept here is only the CDR3 DNA, which spans 36 bases and is read in frame from base 1. V is clipped by 11 bases and J by 7 bases, and the sequence between their germline boundaries is 14 bases long. The treatment or condition label here, explained by the study, means: in vitro stimulation with specific CMV peptide epitopes to enrich CMV-specific T cells. Reads for this sample came from an Illumina HiSeq 1500. TCRdb reworked the public reads: Q25 trimming with fastp, MiXCR clone assembly, productive beta chains retained. Entries are consolidated by CDR3 protein sequence, retaining the most common genes and DNA. In all, the sample holds fewer than 1,000,000 distinct CDR3 sequences, and more than 25% of those were seen once. Together, the top ten hold roughly an eighth of the sample.

A word on this clonotype: The clone's antigen remains unknown. Base quality data are lacking; no much larger clone is found one base away.

The V and J genes are TRBV7-9 and TRBJ1-4; the D gene is perhaps TRBD1, on 6 matching bases. The sample here was cultured CD8+ T cells from PBMCs, taken from culture after CMV antigen stimulation. The receptor was derived from a human donor in good health (CMV status not recorded). Some clones in this sample may be carry-over from other donors' samples. DNA sequence: TGTGCCGCGGGGGGGCGAGGTGAAAAACTGTTTTTT. It translates as CAAGGRGEKLFF.